This TCR beta chain was captured in a study of T cells in Graves' hyperthyroidism and ophthalmopathy. In this sample, this clonotype turned up many times. There are 16 residues in the CDR3. CDR1 is SGHAT, CDR2 FQDESV, per germline (reference sequence). Trimming took off 6 bases at V and 0 bases at J, with 14 bases between the two ends. From RNA transcripts, TCR beta CDR3 regions were amplified. Initially, a first-round RT-PCR of the TCR CDR3 employed the HTBI primer set. TCRdb re-called the multiplex PCR reads through MiXCR, storing one row per CDR3 protein. Among under 300,000 distinct CDR3 sequences listed, 13% to 15% were seen once. Orbital computed tomography and thyroid ultrasound, together with serum TRAb and thyroxine and clinical symptoms, were used for diagnoses.

The V gene is TRBV11-1, the J gene TRBJ2-2, with no clear D. The material sequenced was blood. This TCR was sampled from a woman in her 40s with Graves' hyperthyroidism that later progressed to Graves' ophthalmopathy. This CDR3 reads CASSRDRKSNTGELFF. CDR3 in DNA: TGTGCCAGCAGTCGTGACCGGAAGTCGAACACCGGGGAGCTGTTTTTT.